What follows is one T cell receptor beta chain and its context. The CDR3 totals 14 residues. With 4 bases clipped from V and 4 bases from J, the junction kept 5 bases outside the gene matches. Germline CDR1 is SQVTM and CDR2 is ANQGSEA. These data belong to a study of response to subunit inactivated influenza vaccine. TCRdb re-called the RT-PCR reads with MiXCR, one entry per CDR3 protein. The table records just under 550,000 distinct CDR3 sequences, around a quarter of them present only once. This sample was shared with a second study, whose subject was T cells expressing NK-cell markers. That report notes: UMIs accompanied the 5'RACE template switching by which TCR beta cDNA was made. The authors derived TCR beta repertoires from sorted CD3+CD56+NKG2C+, CD3+CD56+NKG2C- and CD3+CD56-NKG2C+ T cells. These clonotypes also led the CD3+CD56-NKG2C+ fraction in a handful of donors. Uncertainty persisted over the HCMV specificity of expanded NKG2C+ T cell clones.

This TCR was recovered from a man between 50 and 59 years old who received an inactivated influenza vaccine. This chain uses TRBV29-1 with TRBJ2-1; TRBD1 matches at 9 bases. The sample consisted of CD4+ T cells sorted from PBMCs, taken about 11 days after vaccination. This CDR3 is CSVVTGGWYNEQFF. CDR3 sequence (DNA): TGCAGCGTTGTAACAGGGGGCTGGTACAATGAGCAGTTCTTC.